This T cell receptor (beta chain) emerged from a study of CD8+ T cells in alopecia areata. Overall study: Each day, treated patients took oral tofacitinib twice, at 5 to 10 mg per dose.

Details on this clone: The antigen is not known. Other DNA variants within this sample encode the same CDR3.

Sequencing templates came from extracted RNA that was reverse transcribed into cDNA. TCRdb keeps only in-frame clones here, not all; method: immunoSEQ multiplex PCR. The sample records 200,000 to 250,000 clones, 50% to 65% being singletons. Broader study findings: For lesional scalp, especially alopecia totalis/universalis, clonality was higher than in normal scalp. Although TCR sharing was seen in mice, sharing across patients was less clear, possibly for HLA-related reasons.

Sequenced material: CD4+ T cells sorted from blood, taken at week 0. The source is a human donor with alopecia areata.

Here the CDR3 DNA reads TGTGCCTGGAGTGTAAGTGGTTACGAGCAGTACTTC. Its translation: CAWSVSGYEQYF. This chain joins TRBV30 and TRBJ2-7; D is unresolved. CDR3 length equals 12 residues. Germline V gene lookup returns CDR1 GTSNPN and CDR2 SVGIG (reference sequence). The V and J ends lost 0 bases and 4 bases respectively, with 7 bases between them.